These T cell receptor beta chains were read from a single sample in a study of blood T cell repertoires in COVID-19. Method: immunoSEQ multiplex PCR; TCRdb's copy keeps in-frame clones and lacks some. The data hold roughly 280,000 clones, with about nine tenths observed a single time. Material: peripheral blood. The receptors shown here come from a man over 45 with acute or convalescent COVID-19. CDR3s include the opening cysteine and the closing phenylalanine or tryptophan. A D gene is named only where the DNA matches it firmly. Some rows have no size entry. The others give once, few or many, or a class for an expanded clone.

TRBJ1-5 . . TRBV3-1/TRBV3-2 TGTGCCAGCAGCCCCAACGGGGGTGGCCAGCCCCAGCATTTT CASSPNGGGQPQHF
TRBJ2-1 . TRBD2 TRBV11-2 TGTGCCAGCAGAATAGCGGGGGGGCCCTACAATGAGCAGTTCTTC CASRIAGGPYNEQFF
TRBJ2-2 . TRBD2 TRBV10-1 TGCGCCAGCAGTGAGTCGGGACTAGAAGTCCCCGGGGAGCTGTTTTTT CASSESGLEVPGELFF
TRBJ1-2 . TRBD1 TRBV25-1 TGTGCCAGCAGCCCGGCAGGGGGTAAAGGCTACACCTTC CASSPAGGKGYTF
TRBJ2-1 . . TRBV6-6 TGTGCCAGCAGTGCCACAGGTAATGAGCAGTTCTTC CASSATGNEQFF
TRBJ1-2 . . TRBV15 TGTGCCACCAGCAGAGATGAGTTAAACTATGGCTACACCTTC CATSRDELNYGYTF
TRBJ1-2 . TRBD1 TRBV29-1 TGCAGCGTTGCCGGGACAGGGGTAGGTGGCTACACCTTC CSVAGTGVGGYTF
TRBJ1-6 . . TRBV3-1/TRBV3-2 TGTGCCAGCAGCCAAACTGGCGGAGCAGACTATAATTCACCCCTCCACTTT CASSQTGGADYNSPLHF
TRBJ2-5 . . TRBV7-8 TGTGCCAGCAGCTTACAGAGCGGAGACCAAGAGACCCAGTACTTC CASSLQSGDQETQYF
TRBJ1-5 . . TRBV28 TGTGCCAGCAGTTTTCTTCAGGGCAACAATCAGCCCCAGCATTTT CASSFLQGNNQPQHF
TRBJ2-1 . TRBD2 TRBV4-1 TGCGCCAGCAGCCAAGACCCCGGGGGGGCCACCCTGGATGAGCAGTTCTTC CASSQDPGGATLDEQFF
TRBJ2-7 . TRBD1 TRBV27 TGTGCCAGCAGTTTATCGGGACAGGTAGCGTACGAGCAGTACTTC CASSLSGQVAYEQYF
TRBJ1-2 . . TRBV9 TGTGCCAGCAGCAGGGGGAACTATGGCTACACCTTC CASSRGNYGYTF
TRBJ2-2 . . TRBV4-1 TGCGCCAGCAGCCTTAAGGGGCAGGGTCTCACCGGGGAGCTGTTTTTT CASSLKGQGLTGELFF
TRBJ1-3 . TRBD1 TRBV3-1/TRBV3-2 TGTGCCAGCAGCCCGTTGGTGGGGACAGATAACAACACCATATATTTT CASSPLVGTDNNTIYF
TRBJ1-2 . TRBD1 TRBV10-2 TGCGCCAGCAGCCAGACAGGGTCCTATGGCTACACCTTC CASSQTGSYGYTF
TRBJ2-2 . . TRBV7-9 TGTGCCAGCAGCTTCGGGGAATGGTTAACCGGGGAGCTGTTTTTT CASSFGEWLTGELFF
TRBJ2-5 once TRBD2 TRBV12-3/TRBV12-4 TGTGCCACCGGGAGGGCTACAGAAGAGACCCAGTACTTC CATGRATEETQYF
TRBJ2-3 . . TRBV4-2 TGTGCCAGCAGCCACTCGAGCGGGTATAGCACAGATACGCAGTATTTT CASSHSSGYSTDTQYF
TRBJ1-2 . TRBD1 TRBV19 TGTGCCAGTAGTACCCGGACAGGATTGTATGGCTACACCTTC CASSTRTGLYGYTF
TRBJ2-1 . TRBD1 TRBV5-1 TGCGCCAGCAGCTTGTCGAGACAGGGATACAATGAGCAGTTCTTC CASSLSRQGYNEQFF
TRBJ1-1 . TRBD1 TRBV11-2 TGTGCCAGCAGCGGACAGGGGCCTGAAGCTTTCTTT CASSGQGPEAFF
TRBJ2-1 . TRBD1 TRBV5-1 TGCGCCAGCACCCTGACAGGGGATGCGTTCTTC CASTLTGDAFF
TRBJ1-1 . TRBD1 TRBV5-1 TGCGCCAGCAGCTTGGGACAGGGGGGAGGGACTGAAGCTTTCTTT CASSLGQGGGTEAFF
TRBJ2-3 . TRBD2 TRBV5-1 TGCGCCAGCAGCTCAATAGCGGGGGGGCCCGATACGCAGTATTTT CASSSIAGGPDTQYF